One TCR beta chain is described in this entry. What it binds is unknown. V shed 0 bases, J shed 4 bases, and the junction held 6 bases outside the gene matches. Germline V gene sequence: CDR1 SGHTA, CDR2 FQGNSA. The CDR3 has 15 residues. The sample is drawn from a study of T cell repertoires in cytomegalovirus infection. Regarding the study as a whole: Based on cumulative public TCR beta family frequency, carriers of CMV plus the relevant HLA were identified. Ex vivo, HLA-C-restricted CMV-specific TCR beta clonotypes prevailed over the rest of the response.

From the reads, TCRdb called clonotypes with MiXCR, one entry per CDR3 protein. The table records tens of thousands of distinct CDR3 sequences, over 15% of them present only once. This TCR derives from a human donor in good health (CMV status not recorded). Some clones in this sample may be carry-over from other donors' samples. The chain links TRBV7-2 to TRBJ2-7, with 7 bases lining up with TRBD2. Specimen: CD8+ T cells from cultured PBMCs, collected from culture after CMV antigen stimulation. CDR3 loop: CASSLARESSYEQYF. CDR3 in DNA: TGTGCCAGCAGCTTAGCGCGGGAGTCAAGTTACGAGCAGTACTTC.